The next 15 T cell receptor beta chains were all read from a single sample in a study of blood T cells in healthy people across ages. Combining a sample-barcoded 5' primer with a J-beta primer mix, a second PCR ran for about 7 to 11 cycles. TCRdb re-derived calls from the 5' RACE reads in MiXCR, one entry per CDR3 protein. This table has 800,000 or so distinct CDR3 sequences, around 68% appearing once. The sample comprised blood. Source of these receptors: a man in his thirties or forties in good health.

This clonotype was found many times. V gene TRBV7-2 combines with J gene TRBJ2-1, with 7 bases lining up with TRBD1. V trimming: 6 bases; J trimming: 6 bases; junction bases outside the gene matches: 14. Germline loops: CDR1 SGHTA, CDR2 FQGNSA. This CDR3 is built from 16 residues. CDR3 amino acids: CASSYNRDSSVNEQFF. Here the CDR3 DNA reads TGTGCCAGCAGTTACAACCGGGACAGTTCCGTCAATGAGCAGTTCTTC.

The genes are TRBV7-9 and TRBJ2-1; 15 positions agree with TRBD2. From germline, CDR1 is SEHNR and CDR2 FQNEAQ (reference sequence). This CDR3 has 18 residues. Unmatched junction bases numbered 8, after V lost 1 base and J lost 7 bases. The CDR3 sequence: CASSLGYGTSGGPNEQFF. The DNA for the CDR3 is TGTGCCAGCAGCTTAGGATATGGGACTAGCGGGGGGCCGAATGAGCAGTTCTTC.

This chain links TRBV28 with TRBJ2-4; TRBD1 agrees at 9 bases. Matching the DNA end better, TRBJ2-5 makes the J call doubtful. The CDR3 length is 15 residues. Germline-derived CDR1 and CDR2 are MDHEN and SYDVKM. The CDR3 is CASSFGTGSQETQYF. The DNA for the CDR3 is TGTGCCAGCAGTTTTGGGACAGGGAGCCAAGAGACCCAGTACTTC.

This chain joins TRBV27 and TRBJ2-3; 7 bases match TRBD1. Germline CDR1 MNHEY, CDR2 SMNVEV (reference sequence). The V segment lost 7 bases and the J segment 1 base; nucleotides outside the gene matches: 5. The CDR3 has 14 amino acids. CDR3 DNA: TGTGCCAGCAAACATGGGACAGGCACAGATACGCAGTATTTT. Translation gives CASKHGTGTDTQYF.

This clonotype was detected a few times. This rearrangement joins TRBV4-2 to TRBJ2-7; 12 nucleotides match TRBD2. CDR3 length: 15 amino acids. Germline loops: CDR1 LGHNA, CDR2 YNFKEQ. Trimming cost V 1 base and J 2 bases; bases outside gene matches: 0. In nucleotides, the CDR3 is TGTGCCAGCAGCCAAGGGACTAGCGGGGCCTACGAGCAGTACTTC. Translated, it gives CASSQGTSGAYEQYF.

Concerning this clonotype itself: One end of the junction is discordant with germline, which a read error may explain. The rearrangement links TRBV29-1 to TRBJ1-1; TRBD1 matches 11 bases. The CDR3 runs 14 residues. Germline CDR1 reads SQVTM; CDR2 reads ANQGSEA. The CDR3 sequence is CSVTRTGGDTVAFF. Written as DNA, the CDR3 is TGCAGCGTTACCCGGACAGGGGGCGATACTGTAGCTTTCTTT. Complete variable domain (other parts from reference TRBV29-1 and TRBJ1-1): SAVISQKPSRDICQRGTSLTIQCQVDSQVTMMFWYRQQPGQSLTLIATANQGSEATYESGFVIDKFPISRPNLTFSTLTVSNMSPEDSSIYLCSVTRTGGDTVAFFGQGTRLTVV.

This chain links TRBV13 with TRBJ1-2, with 7 bases lining up with TRBD1. The length of the CDR3 is 18 residues. The V gene end was trimmed by 4 bases and the J gene end by 0 bases; junction bases not matched to a gene: 14. Per the germline V gene, CDR1 is PRHDT and CDR2 is FYEKMQ (reference sequence). Here the CDR3 reads CASSSYSGTGASNYGYTF. DNA of the CDR3: TGTGCCAGCAGCTCCTACTCCGGAACAGGGGCCTCTAACTATGGCTACACCTTC.

This clonotype appeared once. The chain couples TRBV7-2 to TRBJ2-5; D remains ambiguous. The CDR3 length is 14 residues. The V end was cut by 5 bases, the J end by 5 bases, with 15 bases between. CDR1 SGHTA and CDR2 FQGNSA come from the germline V gene. The CDR3 is CASSARQQWETQYF. The CDR3 DNA reads TGTGCCAGCAGCGCCCGTCAGCAGTGGGAGACCCAGTACTTC.

This clonotype was counted once. The CDR3 bases are TGTGCTGGAGGGGGGTTGGAGACCCAGTACTTC. Translating it yields CAGGGLETQYF. The chain uses TRBV30 and TRBJ2-5; D is possibly TRBD1 or TRBD2 (6 bases each). Germline V gene sequence: CDR1 GTSNPN, CDR2 SVGIG (reference sequence). The CDR3 spans 11 residues.

As DNA, the CDR3 is TGTGCCAGCAGTTTTAGGACTAGCGGTGGGAATGAGCAGTTCTTC. It yields the protein CASSFRTSGGNEQFF. The chain joins TRBV12-3 or TRBV12-4 to TRBJ2-1, with TRBD2 identical over 10 bases. CDR3 length: 15 residues. With V trimmed by 3 bases and J by 7 bases, 6 bases remained unmatched.

V usage is TRBV4-2 and J usage is TRBJ2-5; D remains unclear. The CDR3 runs to 13 residues. In germline, CDR1 is LGHNA, CDR2 YNFKEQ. V lost 0 bases to trimming and J lost 13 bases, with 15 bases between them. As DNA, the CDR3 is TGTGCCAGCAGCCAAGATCTCTCTAGAACGCGGTACTTC. Encoded protein: CASSQDLSRTRYF.

The chain carries TRBV27 and TRBJ2-7, with D unclear. The CDR3 spans 16 residues. Germline lookup yields CDR1 MNHEY and CDR2 SMNVEV (reference sequence). V was pared by 3 bases and J by 2 bases, with 17 bases between. CDR3 region: CASSFDNIRSAYEQYF. The CDR3 nucleotides read TGTGCCAGCAGTTTTGACAACATAAGATCGGCCTACGAGCAGTACTTC.

The chain has TRBV20-1 and TRBJ2-5; 14 bases map to TRBD2. The closer fit of TRBJ2-7 to the DNA end suggests the J call may be wrong. CDR3 length: 20 amino acids. Germline V gene lookup returns CDR1 DFQATT and CDR2 SNEGSKA (reference sequence). CDR3 DNA: TGCAGTGCTACAGGACTAGCGGGGGGTTTGAGTTATTCAGTAACGTACGAGCAGTACTTC. This codes for CSATGLAGGLSYSVTYEQYF.

The genes are TRBV4-2 and TRBJ2-5; tentative D call: TRBD2 (6 bases). The DNA end lines up better with TRBJ2-7; the J call may be wrong. The germline V gene has CDR1 LGHNA and CDR2 YNFKEQ. This CDR3 has 16 amino acids. CDR3 sequence: CASSQDIRDWNYEQYF. DNA for the CDR3: TGTGCCAGCAGCCAAGATATTCGGGACTGGAACTACGAGCAGTACTTC.

The chain employs TRBV28 and TRBJ2-1; 7 bases fit TRBD1. CDR3 length equals 15 residues. Trimming at V came to 2 bases and at J to 6 bases, leaving 7 bases not matched to a gene. The germline CDR1 and CDR2 sequences are MDHEN and SYDVKM. CDR3 loop: CASSLVGAGGNEQFF. Here the CDR3 DNA reads TGTGCCAGCAGTTTAGTCGGGGCAGGGGGCAATGAGCAGTTCTTC.